The table lists the clone carrying this T cell receptor beta chain with a count of one. This specimen comes from a study of blood T cell repertoires in COVID-19. Study information: The samples span acute and convalescent COVID-19 from the United States, Italy and Spain. T cells, B-cell-depleted T cells, or PBMCs supplied cDNA or gDNA.

Seattle participants joined during active infection and were tracked over time. Original methodology: Using reference gene primer amplification, nucleated cell counts were estimated. Assay used: immunoSEQ multiplex PCR; TCRdb lists only in-frame clones, some missing. The V and J calls and clone size come from that table; D and trimming were worked out from the DNA. In the table there are some 49,000 clones, approximately 93% of which are singletons. CDR3 length: 19 amino acids. The V gene's germline CDR1 is WNHNN and CDR2 SYGVQD (reference sequence). The junction had 23 bases not matched to a gene; V was cut back by 10 bases and J by 9 bases.

The receptor was derived from a man aged 55-75 years with COVID-19, enrolled during active disease. Specimen: peripheral blood. V usage is TRBV10-1 and J usage is TRBJ1-6; the match to TRBD1 covers 11 bases. CDR3 amino acids: CATNCRTGGKLGFSSPLHF. In DNA, the CDR3 is TGCGCCACAAATTGCAGGACAGGGGGCAAGTTAGGGTTCAGTTCACCCCTCCACTTT.